This entry lists 22 T cell receptor beta chains sequenced from one sample in a study of regulatory T cells in long-lasting Graves disease. Time point noted: newly diagnosed GD, antithyroid drugs for less than 3 months. After RNA was extracted from PBMCs, the TCR library was made from it. Combining iRepertoire HTBI primers with Arm-PCR of CDR3 regions, the authors built TCR beta libraries. Each CDR3 protein is one row after TCRdb ran MiXCR on the multiplex PCR reads. The sample holds fewer than 400,000 distinct CDR3 sequences, 15% to 20% seen once. Source: peripheral blood mononuclear cells (PBMCs), taken at new diagnosis, from a patient treated with antithyroid drugs. These receptors all come from a female donor with Graves disease.

At least ten counts were recorded for this clonotype. The chain employs TRBV12-5 and TRBJ2-1; the match to TRBD2 covers 13 bases. The germline V gene encodes CDR1 LGHNT and CDR2 FRNRAP. The CDR3 has 15 residues. The V gene end was trimmed by 4 bases and the J gene end by 4 bases; junction bases not matched to a gene: 1. CDR3 loop: CASGWGLAGYNEQFF. CDR3 in DNA: TGTGCTAGTGGTTGGGGACTAGCGGGATACAATGAGCAGTTCTTC.

This clonotype was counted at least ten times. V gene TRBV12-3 or TRBV12-4 combines with J gene TRBJ2-6; D not resolved. The CDR3 is 15 residues long. The V gene lost 3 bases and the J gene lost 0 bases, with 6 bases spanning the gap. The CDR3 DNA follows: TGTGCCAGCAGTTTGGATGGCTCTGGGGCCAACGTCCTGACTTTC. Translation gives CASSLDGSGANVLTF.

This clonotype was counted ten times or more. The chain carries TRBV29-1 and TRBJ2-5; tentative D call: TRBD1 (5 bases). This CDR3 comprises 11 residues. V was shortened by 4 bases and J by 5 bases, with 8 bases between the two germline ends. Germline V gene lookup returns CDR1 SQVTM and CDR2 ANQGSEA. The CDR3 nucleotides read TGCAGCGTTGTGTCAGGGGAGACCCAGTACTTC. Its protein product is CSVVSGETQYF.

In this sample, this clonotype turned up many times. V usage is TRBV19 and J usage is TRBJ2-3; D is unresolved. CDR3 size: 15 residues. CDR1 and CDR2 from the germline V gene are LNHDA and SQIVND (reference sequence). V dropped 2 bases and J dropped 2 bases, with 11 bases sitting between them. The CDR3 DNA is TGTGCCAGTAGTATAATGGCTGCCATCACAGATACGCAGTATTTT. This encodes CASSIMAAITDTQYF.

This clonotype was seen many times. The V call is TRBV19, the J call TRBJ1-4; 7 bases match TRBD1. Germline V gives CDR1 LNHDA, CDR2 SQIVND (reference sequence). The CDR3 consists of 12 residues. The V and J ends lost 3 bases and 14 bases, in that order; junction bases with no gene match: 6. In DNA, the CDR3 is TGTGCCAGTAGTATCGGGACAGCGGGTCTGTTTTTT. This gives the protein CASSIGTAGLFF.

This clonotype was counted ten times or more. The rearrangement links TRBV18 to TRBJ2-7; D gene uncertain. The V gene's germline CDR1 is KGHSH and CDR2 LQKENI. The CDR3 is 13 amino acids. Trimming cost V 8 bases and J 2 bases, with 13 bases left between them. For the CDR3, the DNA is TGTGCCAGCAGCCCCCGACAAACCTACGAGCAGTACTTC. This encodes CASSPRQTYEQYF.

In this sample, this clonotype turned up many times. The chain recombines TRBV2 with TRBJ2-7, with D possibly TRBD1 on 6 matching bases. V shed 4 bases and J shed 2 bases, with 6 bases lying between them. The CDR3 totals 12 residues. Germline CDR1 and CDR2: SNHLY and FYNNEI. CDR3 nucleotides: TGTGCCAGCAGTGGACAGGCCTACGAGCAGTACTTC. Amino acid sequence: CASSGQAYEQYF.

In its sample, this clonotype was seen many times. V usage is TRBV30 and J usage is TRBJ1-6; no clear D. There are 13 residues in the CDR3. Germline V gene sequence: CDR1 GTSNPN, CDR2 SVGIG (reference sequence). Trimming removed 3 bases from V and 6 bases from J, with 9 bases in between. CDR3 in amino acids: CAWSGQPNSPLHF. CDR3 DNA: TGTGCCTGGAGCGGCCAGCCTAATTCACCCCTCCACTTT.

There are many counts of this clonotype. The chain uses TRBV6-1 and TRBJ2-4; possibly TRBD1 for D (6 bases). CDR3 length: 15 amino acids. V was shortened by 6 bases and J by 1 base, with 13 bases between the two germline ends. Germline lookup yields CDR1 MNHNS and CDR2 SASEGT. CDR3 amino acids: CASRRRGPAKNIQYF. CDR3 DNA: TGTGCCAGCAGACGCAGGGGTCCGGCCAAAAACATTCAGTACTTC.

This clonotype was counted many times. The chain combines TRBV27 with TRBJ2-7, with TRBD2 matching over 12 bases. The germline V gene has CDR1 MNHEY and CDR2 SMNVEV (reference sequence). V was clipped by 5 bases and J by 2 bases; unmatched bases: 4. The CDR3 spans 15 residues. CDR3 bases: TGTGCCAGCAGTCGGACTAGCGGGAACACCTACGAGCAGTACTTC. Its protein is CASSRTSGNTYEQYF.

This clonotype was detected a few times. The CDR3 protein is CASSMGTDNSPLHF. CDR3 DNA: TGTGCCAGTAGTATGGGCACAGACAATTCACCCCTCCACTTT. The chain carries TRBV19 and TRBJ1-6; D unclear. Trimming took off 3 bases at V and 7 bases at J, with 10 bases between the two ends. Germline V CDR1 and CDR2: LNHDA, SQIVND (reference sequence). The CDR3 totals 14 residues.

This clonotype was detected only a few times. The V gene is TRBV19, the J gene TRBJ1-1; D is unclear. The CDR3 has 13 residues. CDR1 is LNHDA, CDR2 SQIVND, per germline (reference sequence). The V end was cut by 3 bases, the J end by 4 bases, with 9 bases between. CDR3 nucleotides: TGTGCCAGTAGTATTAAGAGGTTCACTGAAGCTTTCTTT. It codes for CASSIKRFTEAFF.

This chain uses TRBV20-1 with TRBJ1-2; no clear D gene. This CDR3 is 18 amino acids long. V was pared by 4 bases and J by 4 bases, with 28 bases between. Germline V gives CDR1 DFQATT, CDR2 SNEGSKA (reference sequence). Here the CDR3 reads CSATPWTDVFEGSYGYTF. In nucleotides, the CDR3 is TGCAGTGCTACACCCTGGACCGACGTCTTCGAAGGAAGCTATGGCTACACCTTC.

This clonotype appeared a few times. No conserved phenylalanine or tryptophan ends this CDR3, so it is likely a read error. V and J are TRBV29-1 and TRBJ1-1; tentative D call: TRBD1 (6 bases). Germline V CDR1 and CDR2: SQVTM, ANQGSEA. The germline V and J ends were trimmed by 3 bases and 6 bases, with 29 bases remaining between them. CDR3 length equals 18 residues. The CDR3 bases are TGCAGCGTTGACCCGGTACGACGCAGGGGAGGGGAACAACCTGAAGCTTTCCTT. Amino acids: CSVDPVRRRGGEQPEAFL.

This clonotype was recorded at least ten times. The rearrangement joins TRBV28 to TRBJ2-1, with unresolved D. CDR1 and CDR2 (germline): MDHEN, SYDVKM. Trimming left V 5 bases short and J 12 bases short, with 17 bases between. There are 13 residues in the CDR3. The DNA of the CDR3 is TGTGCCAGCAGTCCCTCTTCTGACCGGGCGCAGTTCTTC. Amino acids: CASSPSSDRAQFF.

In this sample, this clonotype turned up many times. This chain connects TRBV12-3 or TRBV12-4 to TRBJ1-2; 8 nucleotides match TRBD1. The V segment lost 6 bases and the J segment 1 base; nucleotides outside the gene matches: 7. CDR3 length equals 15 residues. CDR3 nucleotide sequence: TGTGCCAGCAGATCCGGCGACAGGGGTAACTATGGCTACACCTTC. Translated: CASRSGDRGNYGYTF.

This clonotype was detected many times. This rearrangement joins TRBV6-1 to TRBJ1-2; D gene uncertain. The ends were cut back, 6 bases at V and 8 bases at J, with 13 bases in the middle. The CDR3 has 12 amino acids. Per germline, CDR1 MNHNS and CDR2 SASEGT. This chain's CDR3 is CASRLEGQGYTF. CDR3 DNA: TGTGCCAGCAGACTCGAAGGTCAGGGCTACACCTTC.

The sample holds many counts of this clonotype. The chain recombines TRBV20-1 with TRBJ2-2, with 9 bases identical to TRBD2. Losses at the gene ends were 3 bases for V and 8 bases for J; bases not matched to a gene: 10. The germline V gene has CDR1 DFQATT and CDR2 SNEGSKA (reference sequence). The length of the CDR3 is 15 residues. For the CDR3, the DNA is TGCAGTGCTAGCCCCGCGGGAGGGCCATTAGGGGAGCTGTTTTTT. This sequence encodes CSASPAGGPLGELFF.

This clonotype was found a few times. The chain uses TRBV13 and TRBJ2-4; TRBD2 is a possible D gene (6 bases). In germline, CDR1 is PRHDT, CDR2 FYEKMQ (reference sequence). This CDR3 has 11 amino acids. The CDR3 coding sequence is TGTCCGGGACTCCCGAAAAACATTCAGTACTTC. This gives the protein CPGLPKNIQYF.

This clonotype has ten or more counts. The chain is built from TRBV24-1 and TRBJ2-5, with D perhaps TRBD1 (6 bases). V lost 3 bases, J lost 4 bases, and 14 bases lay in between. The CDR3 length is 15 residues. Germline V gene sequence: CDR1 KGHDR, CDR2 SFDVKD. CDR3 in amino acids: CATSDTTGSGETQYF. The CDR3 region has the DNA TGTGCCACCAGTGATACGACAGGAAGCGGAGAGACCCAGTACTTC.

This chain links TRBV20-1 with TRBJ2-7; tentative D call: TRBD2 (6 bases). Germline CDR1 DFQATT, CDR2 SNEGSKA (reference sequence). V was clipped by 0 bases and J by 7 bases, with 28 bases between them. The CDR3 is 18 amino acids. Here the CDR3 reads CSARDKGWGSSARREQYF. The CDR3 DNA follows: TGCAGTGCTAGAGACAAAGGTTGGGGGTCTAGCGCTAGGAGAGAGCAGTACTTC.

Comments on this clonotype: It may be a read error: a sequence one base away is much more abundant. This rearrangement joins TRBV10-2 to TRBJ2-2; 9 bases fit TRBD2. Germline V CDR1 and CDR2: WSHSY, SAAADI. The CDR3 runs to 16 residues. This CDR3 is CASSEPSGTNTGEPFF. The CDR3 DNA reads TGCGCCAGCAGTGAGCCTAGCGGGACGAACACCGGGGAGCCGTTTTTT.